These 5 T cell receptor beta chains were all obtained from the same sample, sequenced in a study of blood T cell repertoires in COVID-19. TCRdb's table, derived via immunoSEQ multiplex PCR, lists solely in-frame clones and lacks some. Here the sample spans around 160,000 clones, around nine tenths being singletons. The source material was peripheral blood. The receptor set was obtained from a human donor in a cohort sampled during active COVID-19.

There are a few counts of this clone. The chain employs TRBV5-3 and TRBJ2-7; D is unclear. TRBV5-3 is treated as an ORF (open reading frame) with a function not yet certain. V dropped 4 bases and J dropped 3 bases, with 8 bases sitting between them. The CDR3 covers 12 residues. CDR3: CARSHTVYEQYF. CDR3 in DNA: TGTGCCAGAAGCCACACAGTCTACGAGCAGTACTTC.

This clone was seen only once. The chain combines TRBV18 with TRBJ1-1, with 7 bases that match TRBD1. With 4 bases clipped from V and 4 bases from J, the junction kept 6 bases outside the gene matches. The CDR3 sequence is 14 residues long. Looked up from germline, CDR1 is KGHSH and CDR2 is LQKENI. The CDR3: CASSRAQGGTEAFF. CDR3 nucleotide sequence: TGTGCCAGCTCACGGGCTCAGGGGGGCACTGAAGCTTTCTTT.

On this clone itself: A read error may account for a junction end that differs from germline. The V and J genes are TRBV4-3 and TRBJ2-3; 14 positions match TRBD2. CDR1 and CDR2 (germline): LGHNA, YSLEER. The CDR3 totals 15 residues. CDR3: CASSLGLAGADTQYF. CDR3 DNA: TGCGCCAGCAGCCTGGGACTAGCGGGGGCAGACACGCAGTATTTT.

The CDR3 sequence: CASSEGILFTNEQFF. In DNA, the CDR3 is TGTGCCAGCAGTGAAGGGATACTATTCACCAATGAGCAGTTCTTC. The V gene is TRBV6-1, the J gene TRBJ2-1; D not certain. Trimming left V 1 base short and J 6 bases short, with 13 bases between. The V gene's germline CDR1 is MNHNS and CDR2 SASEGT. There are 15 residues in the CDR3.

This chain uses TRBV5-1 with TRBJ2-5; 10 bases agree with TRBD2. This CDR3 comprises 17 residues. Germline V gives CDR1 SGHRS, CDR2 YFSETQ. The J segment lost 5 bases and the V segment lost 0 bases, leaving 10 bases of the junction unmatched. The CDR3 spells CASSLGLAGASKETQYF. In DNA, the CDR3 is TGCGCCAGCAGCTTGGGACTAGCGGGTGCCTCAAAGGAGACCCAGTACTTC.